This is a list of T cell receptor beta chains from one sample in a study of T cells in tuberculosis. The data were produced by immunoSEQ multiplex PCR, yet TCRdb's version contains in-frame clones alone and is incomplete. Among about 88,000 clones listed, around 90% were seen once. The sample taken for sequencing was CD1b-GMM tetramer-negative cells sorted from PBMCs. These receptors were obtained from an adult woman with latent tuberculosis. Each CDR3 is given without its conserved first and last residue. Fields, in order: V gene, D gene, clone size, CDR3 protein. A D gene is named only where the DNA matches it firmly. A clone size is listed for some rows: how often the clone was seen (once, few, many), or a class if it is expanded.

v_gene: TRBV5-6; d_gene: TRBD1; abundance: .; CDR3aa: ASSFRQGDNYGYT
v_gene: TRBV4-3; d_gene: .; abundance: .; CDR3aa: ASSHDRRLGYT
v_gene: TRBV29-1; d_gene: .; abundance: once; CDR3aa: SVESRSPEAF
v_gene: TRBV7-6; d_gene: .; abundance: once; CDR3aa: ASSPTGTVQPQH
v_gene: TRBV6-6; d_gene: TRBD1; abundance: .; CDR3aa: ASTLSGQGRLAYT
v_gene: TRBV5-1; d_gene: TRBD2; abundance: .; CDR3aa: ASSPTSGNTGELF
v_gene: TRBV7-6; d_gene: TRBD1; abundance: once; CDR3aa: ASSHRDRNTGELF
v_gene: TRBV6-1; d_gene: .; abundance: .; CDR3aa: ASSTGSIYEQY
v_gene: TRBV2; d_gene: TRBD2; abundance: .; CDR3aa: ASARLAGVPLSEQF
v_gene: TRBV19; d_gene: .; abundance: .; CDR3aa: ASANTVFSTDTQY
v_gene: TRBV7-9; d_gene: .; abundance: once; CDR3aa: ASSPTSRGSNEKLF
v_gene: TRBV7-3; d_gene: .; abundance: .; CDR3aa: ASSLASSTGELF
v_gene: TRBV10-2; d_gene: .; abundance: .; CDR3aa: ASSLQGAGNTIY
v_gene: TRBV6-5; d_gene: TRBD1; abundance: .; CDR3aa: ASSFGQGGGELF
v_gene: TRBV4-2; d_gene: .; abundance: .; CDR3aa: ASSQDLGGIGGYT
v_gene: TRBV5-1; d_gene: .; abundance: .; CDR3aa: ASSFDPQGYEQY
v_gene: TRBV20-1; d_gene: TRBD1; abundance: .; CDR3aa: SAGQDGYT
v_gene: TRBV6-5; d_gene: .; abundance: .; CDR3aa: ASSYGGGGGNYGYT
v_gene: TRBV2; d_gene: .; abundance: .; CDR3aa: ASSPSGNTIY
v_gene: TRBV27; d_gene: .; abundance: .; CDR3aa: ASSPPRGGRAPWKETQY
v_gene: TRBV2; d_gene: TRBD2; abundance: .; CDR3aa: ATESPGRGYQETQY
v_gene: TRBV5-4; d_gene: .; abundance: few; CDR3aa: ASSFWGPYGYT
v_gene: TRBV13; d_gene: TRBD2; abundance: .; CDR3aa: ASSSRPGGGFYEQY
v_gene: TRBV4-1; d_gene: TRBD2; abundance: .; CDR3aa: ASSQGLAVAYNEQF
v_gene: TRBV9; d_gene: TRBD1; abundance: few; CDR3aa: ASSSGQSNQPQH
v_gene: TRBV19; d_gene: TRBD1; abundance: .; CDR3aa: ASSITGGITEAF
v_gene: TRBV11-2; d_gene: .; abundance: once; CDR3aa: ASSLAVWGEDGGAF
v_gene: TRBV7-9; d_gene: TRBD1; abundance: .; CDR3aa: ASSLAERTGTLMNTEAF
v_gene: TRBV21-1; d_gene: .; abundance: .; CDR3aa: ASSKARSGEQY
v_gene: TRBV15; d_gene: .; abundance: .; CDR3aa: ATSRDFPISGNTIY
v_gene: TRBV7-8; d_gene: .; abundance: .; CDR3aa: ASSTALNTEAF
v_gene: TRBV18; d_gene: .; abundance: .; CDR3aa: ASSPIAPSSYNEQF
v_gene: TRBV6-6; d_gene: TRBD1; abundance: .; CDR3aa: ASRRDRVAASPLH
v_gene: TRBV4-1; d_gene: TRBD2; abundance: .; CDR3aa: ASSLTVGTGGTTDTQY
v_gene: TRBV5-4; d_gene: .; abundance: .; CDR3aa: ASSLATGFADTQY
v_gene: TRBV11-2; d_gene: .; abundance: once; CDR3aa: ASSLGQKETQY
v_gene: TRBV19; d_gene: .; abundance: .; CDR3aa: ATREALNYGYT
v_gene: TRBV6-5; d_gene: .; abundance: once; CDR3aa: ASSYEGANNEQF
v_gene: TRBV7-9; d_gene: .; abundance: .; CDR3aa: ASSHGDSSTDTQY
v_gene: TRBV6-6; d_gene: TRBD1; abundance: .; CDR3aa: ASSSAGTGRETQY
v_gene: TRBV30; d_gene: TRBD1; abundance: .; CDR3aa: AWSVTGGEQY
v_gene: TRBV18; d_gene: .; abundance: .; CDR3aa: ASSPLRAGYSYEQY
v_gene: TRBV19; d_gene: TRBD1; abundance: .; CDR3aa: ASSIGTANTGELF
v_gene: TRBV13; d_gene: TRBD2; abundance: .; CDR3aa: ASRPGLAGGSYNEQF
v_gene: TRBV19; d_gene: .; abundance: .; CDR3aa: ASSISGGANFSPLH
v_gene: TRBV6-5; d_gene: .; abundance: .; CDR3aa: ASSGRGRVYGYT
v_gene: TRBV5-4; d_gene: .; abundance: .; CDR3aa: ASSLDGWDTQY
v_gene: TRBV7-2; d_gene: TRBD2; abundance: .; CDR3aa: ASSMGTSGVYNEQF
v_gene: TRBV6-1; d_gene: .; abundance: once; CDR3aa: ASRGGAEAF
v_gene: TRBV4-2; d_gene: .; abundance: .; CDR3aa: ASSQGGFELF